This entry lists 9 T cell receptor beta chains sequenced from one sample in a study of blood T cell repertoires in COVID-19. Method: immunoSEQ multiplex PCR; TCRdb's copy keeps in-frame clones and lacks some. The data show 180,000 or so clones, with 80% to 90% seen just once and less than 5.5% held by the top ten. Material: peripheral blood. All receptors derive from a woman at least 80 years old with acute or convalescent COVID-19.

This clone was seen more than once but under ten times. The rearrangement uses TRBV27 and TRBJ2-7, with a tentative D call TRBD1 (6 bases). Germline CDR1 and CDR2: MNHEY and SMNVEV (reference sequence). CDR3 length equals 13 residues. Trimming removed 2 bases from V and 5 bases from J, with 10 bases in between. The CDR3 is CASSLNRAHEQYF. The CDR3 coding sequence is TGTGCCAGCAGTTTAAACAGGGCCCACGAGCAGTACTTC.

The CDR3 region is CASSWLGQEGYTF. The CDR3 DNA reads as TGCGCCAGCAGCTGGCTTGGACAGGAGGGCTACACCTTC. This sequence joins TRBV5-1 and TRBJ1-2; 7 nucleotides line up with TRBD1. The CDR3 is made up of 13 amino acids. Germline CDR1 is SGHRS and CDR2 is YFSETQ. Germline trimming cut 3 bases from V and 8 bases from J; bases unmatched to any gene: 7.

The rearrangement links TRBV9 to TRBJ2-5; 8 bases agree with TRBD2. The V and J ends lost 3 bases and 2 bases, in that order; junction bases with no gene match: 6. This CDR3 is built from 15 residues. CDR1 and CDR2 (germline): SGDLS, YYNGEE. CDR3 protein: CASSGGLVGQETQYF. The DNA of the CDR3 is TGTGCCAGCAGCGGGGGACTAGTCGGACAAGAGACCCAGTACTTC.

The chain joins TRBV7-9 to TRBJ1-2, with D possibly being TRBD1 (6 bases). Germline values: CDR1 SEHNR, CDR2 FQNEAQ (reference sequence). The V gene lost 4 bases and the J gene lost 8 bases, with 20 bases spanning the gap. This CDR3 region has 15 residues. The CDR3 bases are TGTGCCAGCAGCTCCAAAGGTCTGGGGGCGGTAGGCTACACCTTC. Encoded protein: CASSSKGLGAVGYTF. Full variable domain (remainder filled in from reference TRBV7-9 and TRBJ1-2): DTGVSQNPRHKITKRGQNVTFRCDPISEHNRLYWYRQTLGQGPEFLTYFQNEAQLEKSRLLSDRFSAERPKGSFSTLEIQRTEQGDSAMYLCASSSKGLGAVGYTFGSGTRLTVV.

V and J are TRBV7-8 and TRBJ2-2; 7 nucleotides agree with TRBD1. The CDR3 contains 15 residues. J lost 2 bases, V lost 8 bases, and 8 bases had no gene match. Germline V gene lookup returns CDR1 SGHVS and CDR2 FQNEAQ. CDR3 sequence: CASRPRDSNTGELFF. CDR3 in DNA: TGTGCCAGCCGCCCCCGGGACAGTAACACCGGGGAGCTGTTTTTT.

The chain recombines TRBV6-4 with TRBJ2-7; 8 bases agree with TRBD2. The CDR3 is 13 amino acids. Germline values: CDR1 MRHNA, CDR2 SNTAGT. Unmatched junction bases numbered 7, after V lost 7 bases and J lost 5 bases. The chain's CDR3 is CASTGTSHHEQYF. The CDR3 nucleotides read TGTGCCAGCACCGGGACTAGTCACCACGAGCAGTACTTC.

This chain links TRBV7-8 with TRBJ1-2; 8 nucleotides agree with TRBD1. The junction had 6 bases not matched to a gene; V was cut back by 2 bases and J by 4 bases. The CDR3 covers 15 residues. Germline V lookup: CDR1 SGHVS, CDR2 FQNEAQ. The CDR3: CASSLTDRASYGYTF. For the CDR3, the DNA is TGTGCCAGCAGCTTAACGGACAGGGCCTCCTATGGCTACACCTTC.

The CDR3 spells CASSPGGGGLQQGRKTQYF. The CDR3 DNA reads as TGTGCCAGCAGTCCCGGGGGTGGTGGCCTACAACAAGGGAGGAAGACCCAGTACTTC. This chain uses TRBV27 with TRBJ2-5; D might be TRBD2 (6 bases). The germline V and J ends were trimmed by 5 bases and 6 bases, with 31 bases remaining between them. The CDR3 consists of 19 residues. In germline, CDR1 is MNHEY, CDR2 SMNVEV (reference sequence).

The chain joins TRBV7-9 to TRBJ2-1; TRBD1 matches 11 bases. CDR1 and CDR2 from the germline V gene are SEHNR and FQNEAQ (reference sequence). The CDR3 is 15 amino acids. The ends lost 6 bases at V and 8 bases at J; junction bases unmatched: 9. CDR3 bases: TGTGCCAGCAGTCTCGGACAGGGGGCTCTGGATGAGCAGTTCTTC. This encodes CASSLGQGALDEQFF.